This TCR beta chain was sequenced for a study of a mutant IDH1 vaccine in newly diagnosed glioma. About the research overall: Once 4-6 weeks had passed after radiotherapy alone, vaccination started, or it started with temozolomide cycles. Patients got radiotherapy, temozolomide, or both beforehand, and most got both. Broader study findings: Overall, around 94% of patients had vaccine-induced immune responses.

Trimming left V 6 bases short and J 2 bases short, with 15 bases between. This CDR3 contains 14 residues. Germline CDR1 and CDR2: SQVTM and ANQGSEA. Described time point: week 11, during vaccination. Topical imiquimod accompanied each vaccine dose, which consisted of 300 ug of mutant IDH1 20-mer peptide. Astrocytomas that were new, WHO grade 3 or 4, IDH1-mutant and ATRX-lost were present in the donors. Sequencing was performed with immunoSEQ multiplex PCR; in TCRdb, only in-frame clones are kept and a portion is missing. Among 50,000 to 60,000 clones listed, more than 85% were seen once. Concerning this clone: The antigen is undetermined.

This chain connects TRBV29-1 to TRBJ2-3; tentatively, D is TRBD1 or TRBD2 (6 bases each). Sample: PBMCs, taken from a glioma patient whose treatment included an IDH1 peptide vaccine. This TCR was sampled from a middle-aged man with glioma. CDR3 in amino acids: CSVKGGGPTDTQYF. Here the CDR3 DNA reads TGCAGCGTCAAAGGAGGGGGGCCCACAGATACGCAGTATTTT.